Below are 9 T cell receptor beta chains sequenced from a single sample in a study of T-cell reconstitution after alpha-beta-depleted transplantation in children (dated by TCRdb to the mid-2010s). Receptor amplification or capture employed PCR. Reads for this sample came from an Illumina HiSeq 2500. TCR library preparation used molecular barcoding, with unique molecular identifiers applied to normalize quantification of the TCRbeta repertoire. TCRdb handled the public reads itself, with Q25 trimming in fastp and clone calling in MiXCR, and kept productive beta chains. Rows with one shared CDR3 protein collapse into an entry with the most common genes and DNA. The sample table holds more than 200,000 distinct CDR3 sequences, of which roughly a tenth were seen once. The ten largest clones represent about 5.4% of the sample. Specimen: PBMCs from the stem cell graft donor, collected from the stem cell graft. The receptors derive from a human donor who donated a stem cell graft to a child with SCID.

This clonotype was recorded at least ten times. The genes are TRBV29-1 and TRBJ1-5; D is undetermined. CDR1 and CDR2 (germline): SQVTM, ANQGSEA. V lost 2 bases to trimming and J lost 4 bases, with 9 bases between them. CDR3 size: 13 residues. The CDR3 DNA is TGCAGCGTTGAAATGGGTTGGAATCAGCCCCAGCATTTT. It is translated as CSVEMGWNQPQHF.

This clonotype was seen many times. V is TRBV7-3 and J is TRBJ2-5, with D unresolved. The length of the CDR3 is 15 residues. Trimming shortened V by 2 bases and J by 1 base, and 11 bases separated the two germline ends. Per the germline V gene, CDR1 is SGHTA and CDR2 is FQGTGA. This chain's CDR3 is CASSLSGFPQETQYF. CDR3 nucleotides: TGTGCCAGCAGCTTATCAGGCTTTCCCCAAGAGACCCAGTACTTC.

There are many counts of this clonotype. The chain joins TRBV28 to TRBJ1-1, with a possible D match to TRBD1 (6 bases). The CDR3 totals 15 residues. V was shortened by 7 bases and J by 1 base, with 16 bases between the two germline ends. Germline CDR1 is MDHEN and CDR2 is SYDVKM. CDR3 nucleotides: TGTGCCAGCAAGGGACAAACCATTGGGAACACTGAAGCTTTCTTT. Residues: CASKGQTIGNTEAFF.

There are many counts of this clonotype. V and J are TRBV20-1 and TRBJ2-7, with D perhaps matching TRBD2 (5 bases). Deletions cut 1 base from V and 4 bases from J, with 14 bases between. Germline V gives CDR1 DFQATT, CDR2 SNEGSKA (reference sequence). This CDR3 contains 14 residues. CDR3 in DNA: TGCAGTGCTAGAGTCCCCTCCGGGATTTACGAGCAGTACTTC. Protein product: CSARVPSGIYEQYF.

The J gene is TRBJ2-1, the V gene TRBV20-1, with TRBD1 matching over 11 bases. With 5 bases clipped from V and 4 bases from J, the junction kept 4 bases outside the gene matches. The CDR3 sequence is 14 residues long. Germline CDR1 DFQATT, CDR2 SNEGSKA (reference sequence). In DNA form, the CDR3 reads TGCAGTGCTTCCGGGACAGGGGGATACAATGAGCAGTTCTTC. It is translated as CSASGTGGYNEQFF.

This clonotype was seen many times. The V gene is TRBV12-3 or TRBV12-4, the J gene TRBJ1-5; 8 bases agree with TRBD1. The CDR3 spans 14 residues. With V trimmed by 7 bases and J by 5 bases, 7 bases remained unmatched. This chain's CDR3 is CASTLTGVDQPQHF. DNA of the CDR3: TGTGCCAGCACCTTGACAGGGGTGGATCAGCCCCAGCATTTT.

This clonotype was seen many times. The J gene is TRBJ2-5, the V gene TRBV5-1, with D possibly matching TRBD1 (5 bases). This CDR3 contains 14 residues. The V end lost 0 bases, the J end lost 5 bases, and 11 bases lay between the germline ends. Germline lookup yields CDR1 SGHRS and CDR2 YFSETQ. CDR3 DNA sequence: TGCGCCAGCAGCTTGGCCCCAGGGCGGGAGACCCAGTACTTC. It specifies CASSLAPGRETQYF.

This clonotype was counted a single time. The junction and the germline gene differ at one end; a read error may be behind it. This chain joins TRBV20-1 and TRBJ2-3, with D unclear. In germline, CDR1 is DFQATT, CDR2 SNEGSKA (reference sequence). There are 14 residues in the CDR3. The CDR3 DNA reads TGCAGTGCTAGAGTGCAAACCCACACAGATACGCATTATTTT. Translating it yields CSARVQTHTDTHYF.

This clonotype was observed at least ten times. The rearrangement links TRBV3-1 to TRBJ2-3; 8 nucleotides line up with TRBD1. CDR1 LGHDT and CDR2 YNNKEL come from the germline V gene (reference sequence). CDR3 size: 14 residues. Trimming at V came to 2 bases and at J to 7 bases, leaving 5 bases not matched to a gene. CDR3 region: CASSQMTGAYTQYF. The DNA of the CDR3 is TGTGCCAGCAGCCAAATGACAGGGGCATATACGCAGTATTTT.